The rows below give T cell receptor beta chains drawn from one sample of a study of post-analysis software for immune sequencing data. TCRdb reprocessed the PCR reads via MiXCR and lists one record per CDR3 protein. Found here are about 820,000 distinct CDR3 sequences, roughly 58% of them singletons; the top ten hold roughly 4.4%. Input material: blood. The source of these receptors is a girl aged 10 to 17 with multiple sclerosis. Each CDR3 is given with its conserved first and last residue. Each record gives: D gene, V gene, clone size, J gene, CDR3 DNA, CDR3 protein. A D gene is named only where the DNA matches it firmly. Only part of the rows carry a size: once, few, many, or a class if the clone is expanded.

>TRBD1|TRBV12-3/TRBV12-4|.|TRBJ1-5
TGTGCCAGCACCCCGGGACAGGGGATGTTGCCCCAGCATTTT
CASTPGQGMLPQHF
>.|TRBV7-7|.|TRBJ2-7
TGTGCTAGCAGCAGAGACAGTCCCCCCTACGAGCAGTACTTC
CASSRDSPPYEQYF
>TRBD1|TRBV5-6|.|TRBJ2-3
TGTGCCAGCAGCTTGACAGGGGGCGCATCAGATACGCAGTATTTT
CASSLTGGASDTQYF
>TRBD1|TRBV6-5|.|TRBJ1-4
TGTGCCAGCAGCGAGACAGGGCGGGGTGAAAAACTGTTTTTT
CASSETGRGEKLFF
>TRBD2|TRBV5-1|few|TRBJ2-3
TGCGCCAGCAGCCGAATAGCGGGGGTAACAGATACGCAGTATTTT
CASSRIAGVTDTQYF
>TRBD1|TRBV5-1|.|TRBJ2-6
TGCGCCAGCAGCTTCCACCGGGACAGGGAGGGCTCTGGGGCCAACGTCCTGACTTTC
CASSFHRDREGSGANVLTF
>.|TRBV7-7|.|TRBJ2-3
TGTGCCAGCAGCTTGGGAATAACAGATACGCAGTATTTT
CASSLGITDTQYF
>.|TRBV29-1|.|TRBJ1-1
TGCAGCGTTGGGTCGGGCACTGAAGCTTTCTTT
CSVGSGTEAFF
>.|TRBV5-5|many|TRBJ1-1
TGTGCCAGCAGCTTGGACAGGTTCATGAACACTGAAGCTTTCTTT
CASSLDRFMNTEAFF
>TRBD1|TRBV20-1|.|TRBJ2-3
TGCAGTGCTCCCAACAGGGGGAAGGCAGATACGCAGTATTTT
CSAPNRGKADTQYF
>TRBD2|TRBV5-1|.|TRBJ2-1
TGCGCCAGCAGCTCGGCGGGAGACATCTACAATGAGCAGTTCTTC
CASSSAGDIYNEQFF